The next 27 T cell receptor beta chains were all read from a single sample in a study of cytomegalovirus exposure and HLA in healthy donors (dated by TCRdb to about 2017). Libraries came from the immunoSEQ multiplex PCR assay. The multiplex PCR relied on a mix of 60 forward primers for TCR Vbeta segments and 13 reverse primers for TCR Jbeta segments. Not all clones reach the TCRdb copy of this immuneACCESS table, which keeps in-frame sequences only. Checked studies attribute under half of the gap to unresolved V genes and leave the rest unexplained. The table for this sample lists 85,000 to 120,000 clones; around 70% of them were counted only once. 0.79% of the sample lies in the top ten. Sequencing was carried out using PBMCs. The receptors were gathered from a boy between 10 and 17 years old in good health and CMV-seronegative.

The chain uses TRBV30 and TRBJ1-2; TRBD1 matches 8 bases. Germline V gives CDR1 GTSNPN, CDR2 SVGIG (reference sequence). The J segment lost 4 bases and the V segment lost 3 bases, leaving 1 base of the junction unmatched. The CDR3 has 12 amino acids. The CDR3 DNA reads TGTGCCTGGAGCACAGGGGGCTATGGCTACACCTTC. It yields the protein CAWSTGGYGYTF.

This clone was seen a few times. The chain recombines TRBV7-9 with TRBJ2-1; D ambiguous. CDR1 and CDR2 (germline): SEHNR, FQNEAQ (reference sequence). V was clipped by 2 bases and J by 9 bases, with 14 bases between them. CDR3 length: 14 amino acids. CDR3 residues: CASSLQRGGGEQFF. CDR3 in DNA: TGTGCCAGCAGCTTACAACGAGGCGGCGGTGAGCAGTTCTTC.

CDR3 amino acids: CASSPRGFYNEQFF. The DNA of the CDR3 is TGTGCCAGCAGCCCCAGGGGATTCTACAATGAGCAGTTCTTC. The V call is TRBV9, the J call TRBJ2-1; D may be TRBD1 (6 bases). V was clipped by 4 bases and J by 3 bases, with 11 bases between them. Germline CDR1 and CDR2: SGDLS and YYNGEE. The CDR3 is 14 residues long.

The chain combines TRBV18 with TRBJ1-4; 7 bases line up with TRBD1. Trimming removed 4 bases from V and 0 bases from J; junction bases left unmatched: 5. CDR3 length equals 16 residues. Looked up from germline, CDR1 is KGHSH and CDR2 is LQKENI. The CDR3 region has the DNA TGTGCCAGCTCACAGGGACAGATTGCAACTAATGAAAAACTGTTTTTT. Amino acids: CASSQGQIATNEKLFF. Full variable domain (missing parts from reference TRBV18 and TRBJ1-4): NAGVMQNPRHLVRRRGQEARLRCSPMKGHSHVYWYRQLPEEGLKFMVYLQKENIIDESGMPKERFSAEFPKEGPSILRIQQVVRGDSAAYFCASSQGQIATNEKLFFGSGTQLSVL.

The chain combines TRBV7-2 with TRBJ2-6; 12 bases map to TRBD1. Germline trimming cut 5 bases from V and 2 bases from J; bases unmatched to any gene: 4. Germline-derived CDR1 and CDR2 are SGHTA and FQGNSA. The CDR3 covers 17 residues. The CDR3 protein is CASSEGTGGAGANVLTF. CDR3 nucleotides: TGTGCCAGCAGCGAGGGGACAGGGGGCGCTGGGGCCAACGTCCTGACTTTC.

J is TRBJ2-3 and V is TRBV15; tentative D call: TRBD2 (6 bases). The germline V gene encodes CDR1 LNHNV and CDR2 YYDKDF (reference sequence). Between the trimmed V and J ends, which lost 6 bases and 2 bases, there was a span of 21 bases. This CDR3 comprises 17 residues. The CDR3: CATRGPGLQKFTDTQYF. Here the CDR3 DNA reads TGTGCCACCAGAGGCCCGGGACTCCAGAAATTCACAGATACGCAGTATTTT.

This chain connects TRBV28 to TRBJ2-7; 13 bases fit TRBD2. Trimming took 5 bases from V and 6 from J; bases not matched to a gene: 10. The germline gives CDR1 MDHEN, CDR2 SYDVKM. There are 16 residues in the CDR3. The CDR3 sequence: CASSPRTSGRSGEQYF. CDR3 in DNA: TGTGCCAGCAGTCCCAGGACTAGCGGGAGATCCGGCGAGCAGTACTTC.

This clone occurred once. J is TRBJ2-5 and V is TRBV7-3; 8 nucleotides line up with TRBD2. The junction had 11 bases not matched to a gene; V was cut back by 2 bases and J by 3 bases. Germline V gives CDR1 SGHTA, CDR2 FQGTGA. This CDR3 is built from 17 residues. CDR3 bases: TGTGCCAGCAGCTTAGTTGGTAGCGGGGCGATAGAAGAGACCCAGTACTTC. It translates to CASSLVGSGAIEETQYF.

As regards this clone: Distinct nucleotide sequences in the sample also encode this CDR3. The chain couples TRBV19 to TRBJ2-7, with TRBD1 matching over 8 bases. The CDR3 spans 13 residues. With V trimmed by 4 bases and J by 3 bases, 2 bases remained unmatched. CDR1 and CDR2 from the germline V gene are LNHDA and SQIVND (reference sequence). The CDR3 coding sequence is TGTGCCAGTAGTAGGACAGGGAGCTACGAGCAGTACTTC. Protein product: CASSRTGSYEQYF.

The J gene is TRBJ2-7, the V gene TRBV10-3; D is unclear. V lost 6 bases, J lost 0 bases, and 12 bases lay in between. Germline V CDR1 and CDR2: ENHRY, SYGVKD. This CDR3 region has 14 residues. The CDR3 nucleotides read TGTGCCATCAGGATGACAAAGAGCTCCTACGAGCAGTACTTC. This sequence encodes CAIRMTKSSYEQYF.

The V call is TRBV30, the J call TRBJ1-1, with D tentatively TRBD1 (6 bases). The CDR3 length is 14 residues. Trimming removed 2 bases from V and 2 bases from J, with 12 bases in between. Per germline, CDR1 GTSNPN and CDR2 SVGIG (reference sequence). CDR3 coding DNA: TGTGCCTGGAGTCCTTTGACAGGCAACACTGAAGCTTTCTTT. Protein product: CAWSPLTGNTEAFF.

Remarks on this clone: This CDR3 fails to terminate in the conserved phenylalanine or tryptophan, so it likely reflects a read error. The V gene is TRBV2, the J gene TRBJ1-5; D might be TRBD1 (6 bases). The CDR3 has 13 amino acids. The germline CDR1 and CDR2 sequences are SNHLY and FYNNEI. V shed 8 bases and J shed 10 bases, with 18 bases lying between them. The CDR3 bases are TGTGCCAGCCGGGGATTACAGGGACGCCCCCAGCATGTT. Amino acids: CASRGLQGRPQHV.

The V gene is TRBV5-6, the J gene TRBJ2-1; perhaps TRBD2 as D (5 bases). Trimming removed 4 bases at V and 7 bases at J, with 12 bases between. CDR3 length: 13 amino acids. CDR1 SGHDT and CDR2 YYEEEE come from the germline V gene. CDR3 sequence: CASSREIRNEQFF. The CDR3 DNA reads as TGTGCCAGCAGCCGGGAAATCAGGAATGAGCAGTTCTTC.

The chain combines TRBV30 with TRBJ1-5; TRBD1 aligns across 8 bases. V dropped 5 bases and J dropped 5; count of bases not matched to a gene: 5. CDR3 size: 13 residues. Germline V gene lookup returns CDR1 GTSNPN and CDR2 SVGIG (reference sequence). CDR3 sequence: CAWATGADQPQHF. The DNA of the CDR3 is TGTGCCTGGGCGACAGGGGCGGATCAGCCCCAGCATTTT.

The chain carries TRBV11-3 and TRBJ2-7, with D unclear. The ends were cut back, 2 bases at V and 5 bases at J, with 7 bases in the middle. Germline values: CDR1 SGHNT, CDR2 YENEEA. The CDR3 is 12 amino acids. This chain's CDR3 is CASSLRLHEQYF. The CDR3 region has the DNA TGTGCCAGCAGCTTAAGACTCCACGAGCAGTACTTC.

This clone was counted once. The rearrangement uses TRBV5-1 and TRBJ2-7, with 7 positions matching TRBD2. V was clipped by 0 bases and J by 2 bases; unmatched bases: 8. CDR3 length: 16 amino acids. The germline CDR1 and CDR2 sequences are SGHRS and YFSETQ. The CDR3 loop reads CASSLAPAGSTYEQYF. The DNA of the CDR3 is TGCGCCAGCAGCTTGGCCCCAGCGGGGTCAACCTACGAGCAGTACTTC.

V and J are TRBV19 and TRBJ1-6; 8 positions agree with TRBD1. Trimming at V came to 3 bases and at J to 5 bases, leaving 3 bases not matched to a gene. Germline V gene sequence: CDR1 LNHDA, CDR2 SQIVND (reference sequence). There are 15 residues in the CDR3. Here the CDR3 DNA reads TGTGCCAGTAGTATCGAGGGACAGGATAATTCACCCCTCCACTTT. Encoded protein: CASSIEGQDNSPLHF. Variable domain in full (rest from reference TRBV19 and TRBJ1-6): DGGITQSPKYLFRKEGQNVTLSCEQNLNHDAMYWYRQDPGQGLRLIYYSQIVNDFQKGDIAEGYSVSREKKESFPLTVTSAQKNPTAFYLCASSIEGQDNSPLHFGNGTRLTVT.

The chain couples TRBV6-5 to TRBJ1-2; TRBD1 agrees at 7 bases. The CDR3 contains 16 residues. V gave up 1 base and J gave up 0 bases; unmatched junction bases: 5. CDR1 is MNHEY and CDR2 is SVGAGI in the germline V gene. CDR3 DNA: TGTGCCAGCAGTTACTTCCGGACAGGAGCTAACTATGGCTACACCTTC. Translation gives CASSYFRTGANYGYTF.

This rearrangement joins TRBV6-4 to TRBJ1-2; TRBD1 is a possible D gene (6 bases). CDR1 and CDR2 (germline): MRHNA, SNTAGT. V lost 4 bases, J lost 2 bases, and 11 bases lay in between. This CDR3 has 14 amino acids. CDR3: CASSVEQGNYGYTF. Written as DNA, the CDR3 is TGTGCCAGCAGTGTCGAACAGGGAAACTATGGCTACACCTTC.

The V and J genes are TRBV5-6 and TRBJ2-7, with D possibly matching TRBD1 (5 bases). The CDR3 loop spans 12 amino acids. Trimming shortened V by 3 bases and J by 8 bases, and 12 bases separated the two germline ends. Germline-derived CDR1 and CDR2 are SGHDT and YYEEEE. The CDR3 loop reads CASSSTVLQQYF. The CDR3 DNA reads TGTGCCAGCAGCTCGACAGTTCTCCAGCAGTACTTC.

J is TRBJ1-5 and V is TRBV6-1; no clear D gene. Trimming removed 3 bases at V and 0 bases at J, with 9 bases between. The CDR3 spans 15 residues. CDR1 is MNHNS and CDR2 is SASEGT in the germline V gene. The CDR3 DNA sequence: TGTGCCAGCAGTGAGAGGGAATATAGCAATCAGCCCCAGCATTTT. Translating gives CASSEREYSNQPQHF.

The V and J genes are TRBV5-4 and TRBJ1-2; D is uncertain. The CDR3 totals 15 residues. Trimming pared 4 bases from V and 4 bases from J, leaving 17 bases between. Germline assignment: CDR1 SGHNT and CDR2 YYREEE (reference sequence). CDR3 residues: CASSDPDFSGYGYTF. The CDR3 region has the DNA TGTGCCAGCAGCGATCCGGACTTTTCGGGCTATGGCTACACCTTC.

The gene calls are TRBV7-9 and TRBJ1-2; D is unresolved. The CDR3 spans 12 residues. The germline V gene has CDR1 SEHNR and CDR2 FQNEAQ (reference sequence). V shed 1 base and J shed 7 bases, with 7 bases lying between them. The DNA for the CDR3 is TGTGCCAGCAGCTTAGGTCCGGGTGGCTACACCTTC. This gives the protein CASSLGPGGYTF.

The V and J genes are TRBV10-3 and TRBJ2-2, with 7 bases fitting TRBD1. Germline-derived CDR1 and CDR2 are ENHRY and SYGVKD. Losses at the gene ends were 11 bases for V and 5 bases for J; bases not matched to a gene: 5. The CDR3 is 12 amino acids. Written as DNA, the CDR3 is TGTGCCGCCCAACAGGGGACCGGGGAGCTGTTTTTT. This sequence encodes CAAQQGTGELFF.

This clone was counted once. The J gene is TRBJ1-1, the V gene TRBV7-9; TRBD1 matches 9 bases. The germline V gene has CDR1 SEHNR and CDR2 FQNEAQ (reference sequence). The CDR3 contains 15 residues. The J segment lost 1 base and the V segment lost 5 bases, leaving 5 bases of the junction unmatched. The CDR3 sequence is CASSPRTGANTEAFF. In DNA, the CDR3 is TGTGCCAGCAGCCCCAGGACAGGGGCGAACACTGAAGCTTTCTTT.

The chain is built from TRBV9 and TRBJ2-5; D uncertain. Between the trimmed V and J ends, which lost 4 bases and 5 bases, there was a span of 15 bases. The CDR3 sequence is 14 residues long. Germline V gene lookup returns CDR1 SGDLS and CDR2 YYNGEE. The CDR3 DNA follows: TGTGCCAGCAGCCCGCACGAGGTTTGGGAGACCCAGTACTTC. It specifies CASSPHEVWETQYF.

The rearrangement joins TRBV7-8 to TRBJ2-1; 12 bases align to TRBD2. Trimming removed 0 bases from V and 10 bases from J; junction bases left unmatched: 16. CDR3 size: 19 residues. Germline CDR1 and CDR2: SGHVS and FQNEAQ. This chain's CDR3 is CASSLARLAGGRKNQEQFF. In DNA, the CDR3 is TGTGCCAGCAGCTTAGCCCGTCTAGCGGGGGGGCGTAAGAATCAAGAGCAGTTCTTC.